A single sample gave rise to the 5 T cell receptor beta chains below, sequenced in a study of OX40 agonist ivuxolimab in advanced cancers. Repertoires were generated with immunoSEQ multiplex PCR, while TCRdb's copy carries only in-frame clones and drops some. The table records approximately 80,000 clones, about 90% of them present only once. The source was CD4+ or CD8+ T cells sorted from blood, collected in a trial of the OX40 agonist ivuxolimab. The receptors were gathered from an adult with an advanced solid tumor such as melanoma, head and neck, liver or kidney cancer.

The chain combines TRBV28 with TRBJ2-7, with 10 bases lining up with TRBD1. Germline V gene lookup returns CDR1 MDHEN and CDR2 SYDVKM. This CDR3 is 14 amino acids long. Trimming cost V 6 bases and J 4 bases; bases outside gene matches: 6. The DNA of the CDR3 is TGTGCCAGCAGCCGACAGGGGGCTCGGTACGAGCAGTACTTC. Translation: CASSRQGARYEQYF.

V and J are TRBV19 and TRBJ1-5, with D possibly matching TRBD1 (5 bases). The CDR3 extends over 13 amino acids. Germline V gene sequence: CDR1 LNHDA, CDR2 SQIVND (reference sequence). V lost 4 bases to trimming and J lost 5 bases, with 9 bases between them. DNA for the CDR3: TGTGCCAGTAGTAGCGGGGGTCATCAGCCCCAGCATTTT. Amino acids: CASSSGGHQPQHF.

The chain employs TRBV28 and TRBJ1-5; D is undetermined. This CDR3 has 15 residues. Germline lookup yields CDR1 MDHEN and CDR2 SYDVKM. The V end was cut by 1 base, the J end by 4 bases, with 11 bases between. The CDR3 DNA follows: TGTGCCAGCAGTTTATACGGTGAGGAAAATCAGCCCCAGCATTTT. This sequence encodes CASSLYGEENQPQHF.

The rearrangement uses TRBV30 and TRBJ1-5; a weak D match, TRBD1 (6 bases). Trimming left V 7 bases short and J 1 base short, with 14 bases between. From germline, CDR1 is GTSNPN and CDR2 SVGIG (reference sequence). CDR3 length equals 14 residues. The CDR3 protein is CAFGEGESNQPQHF. The CDR3 nucleotides read TGTGCCTTCGGAGAGGGGGAAAGCAATCAGCCCCAGCATTTT.

V and J are TRBV7-8 and TRBJ2-7; D is unresolved. The germline gives CDR1 SGHVS, CDR2 FQNEAQ. V lost 0 bases and J lost 6, with 9 bases in between. The CDR3 contains 13 residues. Written as DNA, the CDR3 is TGTGCCAGCAGCTTAGCGGTCCCTCTCGAGCAGTACGTC. Its protein is CASSLAVPLEQYV.